These 22 T cell receptor beta chains came from one sample sequenced in a study of graft-versus-host responses after intestinal transplantation. The antigens for these receptors are not known. This table comes from immunoSEQ multiplex PCR, and its TCRdb copy is limited to in-frame clones, with some not included. The table has tens of thousands of clones, 85% to 95% seen once; the top ten hold 7% to 9.5%. Sample: unstimulated CD8+ T cells sorted from spleen or lymph node cells, taken before transplant. All receptors come from a human donor who was the organ donor for an intestinal transplant.

The V and J genes are TRBV19 and TRBJ2-1, with D tentatively TRBD2 (5 bases). CDR1 is LNHDA and CDR2 is SQIVND in the germline V gene (reference sequence). V dropped 7 bases and J dropped 0 bases, with 10 bases sitting between them. The CDR3 runs to 14 residues. The CDR3 nucleotides are TGTGCCAGTAACATGGGGAGCTCCTACAATGAGCAGTTCTTC. Translated: CASNMGSSYNEQFF.

The V and J genes are TRBV6-6 and TRBJ2-7; unclear D gene. The germline V gene has CDR1 MNHNY and CDR2 SVGAGI (reference sequence). V was shortened by 5 bases and J by 7 bases, with 18 bases between the two germline ends. CDR3 length: 14 residues. The CDR3 here is CASSPPGAVSEQYF. Written as DNA, the CDR3 is TGTGCCAGCAGTCCCCCCGGAGCTGTTAGTGAGCAGTACTTC.

The rearrangement joins TRBV5-6 to TRBJ2-1; unclear D gene. The length of the CDR3 is 12 residues. CDR1 SGHDT and CDR2 YYEEEE come from the germline V gene. Between the trimmed V and J ends, which lost 0 bases and 10 bases, there was a span of 8 bases. CDR3 sequence reads: CASSLDYLEQFF. Written as DNA, the CDR3 is TGTGCCAGCAGCTTGGACTACCTAGAGCAGTTCTTC.

The V and J genes are TRBV27 and TRBJ1-1; possible D gene TRBD1, 5 bases. Germline loops: CDR1 MNHEY, CDR2 SMNVEV (reference sequence). The V end lost 6 bases, the J end lost 4 bases, and 12 bases lay between the germline ends. The CDR3 has 13 amino acids. CDR3 loop: CASRRTGGTEAFF. CDR3 coding DNA: TGTGCCAGCAGGAGGACCGGGGGCACTGAAGCTTTCTTT.

The chain uses TRBV29-1 and TRBJ2-2; possible D gene TRBD1, 6 bases. The CDR3 is 14 amino acids. Trimming pared 4 bases from V and 4 bases from J, leaving 13 bases between. The germline V gene encodes CDR1 SQVTM and CDR2 ANQGSEA. The CDR3 coding sequence is TGCAGCGTTGTAGACAGGCCTTCCACCGGGGAGCTGTTTTTT. This codes for CSVVDRPSTGELFF.

The chain joins TRBV9 to TRBJ2-2; a possible D gene is TRBD2 (5 bases). Per the germline V gene, CDR1 is SGDLS and CDR2 is YYNGEE. Trimming left V 0 bases short and J 0 bases short, with 9 bases between. CDR3 length: 16 amino acids. The CDR3 loop is CASSVELETNTGELFF. CDR3 coding DNA: TGTGCCAGCAGCGTAGAACTAGAAACGAACACCGGGGAGCTGTTTTTT.

The gene calls are TRBV11-1 and TRBJ2-3, with 11 bases lining up with TRBD2. J was trimmed by 9 bases and V by 4 bases; bases with no gene match: 15. CDR3 length: 17 residues. From germline, CDR1 is SGHAT and CDR2 FQDESV (reference sequence). The CDR3 spells CASSSLAGGPPSGTQYF. The DNA of the CDR3 is TGTGCCAGCAGCTCCCTAGCGGGGGGCCCTCCATCGGGCACGCAGTATTTT.

The CDR3 sequence: CASSEWKGWGYEQYF. The DNA of the CDR3 is TGTGCCAGCAGTGAGTGGAAAGGGTGGGGCTACGAGCAGTACTTC. The chain recombines TRBV2 with TRBJ2-7; no clear D. V was clipped by 3 bases and J by 3 bases, with 15 bases between them. This CDR3 has 15 residues. Looked up from germline, CDR1 is SNHLY and CDR2 is FYNNEI.

The chain carries TRBV29-1 and TRBJ2-7, with TRBD1 identical over 7 bases. After removal of 3 bases from V and 2 bases from J, the junction contained 4 bases not matched to a gene. This CDR3 region has 13 residues. Germline-derived CDR1 and CDR2 are SQVTM and ANQGSEA. CDR3 coding DNA: TGCAGCGTTGAGGGGACAGAGACCTACGAGCAGTACTTC. Protein: CSVEGTETYEQYF.

The rearrangement uses TRBV10-2 and TRBJ2-7; TRBD2 matches 14 bases. The CDR3 is 15 residues long. J gave up 3 bases and V 6 bases, and 4 bases lay outside the gene matches. The V gene's germline CDR1 is WSHSY and CDR2 SAAADI. The CDR3 spells CASSGGLAGVYEQYF. In nucleotides, the CDR3 is TGCGCCAGCAGCGGGGGACTAGCGGGAGTCTACGAGCAGTACTTC.

The rearrangement uses TRBV7-9 and TRBJ2-2; D gene uncertain. The CDR3 spans 15 residues. The V end was cut by 1 base, the J end by 6 bases, with 12 bases between. Per the germline V gene, CDR1 is SEHNR and CDR2 is FQNEAQ (reference sequence). For the CDR3, the DNA is TGTGCCAGCAGCTTAGACACAGTTGCCCCCGGGGAGCTGTTTTTT. Amino acid sequence: CASSLDTVAPGELFF. Drawing the rest from reference TRBV7-9 and TRBJ2-2, the complete variable domain is DTGVSQNPRHKITKRGQNVTFRCDPISEHNRLYWYRQTLGQGPEFLTYFQNEAQLEKSRLLSDRFSAERPKGSFSTLEIQRTEQGDSAMYLCASSLDTVAPGELFFGEGSRLTVL.

This rearrangement joins TRBV30 to TRBJ2-5, with D possibly being TRBD1 (6 bases). Trimming removed 0 bases at V and 5 bases at J, with 22 bases between. The CDR3 totals 17 residues. Germline-derived CDR1 and CDR2 are GTSNPN and SVGIG (reference sequence). CDR3 loop: CAWSVPSDRGPLETQYF. The CDR3 DNA follows: TGTGCCTGGAGTGTACCTTCGGACAGAGGACCTTTGGAGACCCAGTACTTC.

J is TRBJ2-1 and V is TRBV27, with unresolved D. The CDR3 contains 12 residues. Trimming left V 3 bases short and J 10 bases short, with 10 bases between. Germline lookup yields CDR1 MNHEY and CDR2 SMNVEV (reference sequence). CDR3 region: CASSFWGTEQFF. The CDR3 DNA is TGTGCCAGCAGTTTCTGGGGAACCGAGCAGTTCTTC.

This clone was seen just once. The chain carries TRBV19 and TRBJ1-5; tentative D call: TRBD1 (5 bases). CDR1 and CDR2 (germline): LNHDA, SQIVND (reference sequence). Trimming removed 1 base from V and 4 bases from J, with 8 bases in between. This CDR3 is 14 amino acids long. CDR3 amino acids: CASSIARENQPQHF. The CDR3 DNA sequence: TGTGCCAGTAGTATAGCCAGGGAAAATCAGCCCCAGCATTTT.

The DNA for the CDR3 is TGTGCCAGCGAGATGAACACTGAAGCTTTCTTT. This encodes CASEMNTEAFF. The rearrangement links TRBV19 to TRBJ1-1; D call uncertain. CDR3 length: 11 residues. CDR1 is LNHDA and CDR2 is SQIVND in the germline V gene (reference sequence). V lost 9 bases and J lost 0, with 5 bases in between.

V gene TRBV14 combines with J gene TRBJ2-1; no definite D call. The ends were cut back, 2 bases at V and 3 bases at J, with 17 bases in the middle. Per germline, CDR1 SGHDN and CDR2 FVKESK. The CDR3 has 17 amino acids. The CDR3 DNA follows: TGTGCCAGCAGCCAAAGTCCTCAGACCAGCCTCTACAATGAGCAGTTCTTC. Translation: CASSQSPQTSLYNEQFF.

The rearrangement joins TRBV7-8 to TRBJ1-1; D might be TRBD1 (6 bases). This CDR3 comprises 15 residues. V was trimmed by 1 base and J by 4 bases, leaving 13 bases between them. Germline V gene sequence: CDR1 SGHVS, CDR2 FQNEAQ. CDR3 nucleotides: TGTGCCAGCAGCTTAGTCGAACAGGGAAGCACTGAAGCTTTCTTT. It yields the protein CASSLVEQGSTEAFF.

In this sample, this clone turned up once. The rearrangement joins TRBV7-9 to TRBJ2-3, with 8 bases lining up with TRBD2. Germline V gene lookup returns CDR1 SEHNR and CDR2 FQNEAQ (reference sequence). Trimming cost V 6 bases and J 4 bases; bases outside gene matches: 12. This CDR3 contains 16 residues. This CDR3 reads CASSSSGSRRADTQYF. The CDR3 bases are TGTGCCAGCAGTTCCAGCGGGAGTAGGAGGGCAGATACGCAGTATTTT. The whole variable domain, remainder taken from reference TRBV7-9 and TRBJ2-3, is DTGVSQNPRHKITKRGQNVTFRCDPISEHNRLYWYRQTLGQGPEFLTYFQNEAQLEKSRLLSDRFSAERPKGSFSTLEIQRTEQGDSAMYLCASSSSGSRRADTQYFGPGTRLTVL.

This chain links TRBV7-2 with TRBJ2-1; 9 nucleotides agree with TRBD2. Germline-derived CDR1 and CDR2 are SGHTA and FQGNSA. The junction had 8 bases not matched to a gene; V was cut back by 3 bases and J by 5 bases. The CDR3 sequence is 16 residues long. This CDR3 reads CASSFSSGGPHNEQFF. The DNA of the CDR3 is TGTGCCAGCAGCTTCTCAAGCGGGGGGCCCCACAATGAGCAGTTCTTC.

The rearrangement uses TRBV7-9 and TRBJ2-5; the match to TRBD1 covers 10 bases. V was clipped by 5 bases and J by 0 bases; unmatched bases: 3. There are 15 residues in the CDR3. The germline V gene encodes CDR1 SEHNR and CDR2 FQNEAQ (reference sequence). The CDR3 loop reads CASSRGQGYQETQYF. The CDR3, as DNA: TGTGCCAGCAGCCGGGGACAGGGGTACCAAGAGACCCAGTACTTC.

The genes are TRBV7-6 and TRBJ1-1; D is perhaps TRBD1 (5 bases). The V end was cut by 1 base, the J end by 4 bases, with 10 bases between. The CDR3 has 14 residues. CDR1 is SGHVS and CDR2 is FNYEAQ in the germline V gene. DNA of the CDR3: TGTGCCAGCAGCTTAGGTGGGGGGAGCACTGAAGCTTTCTTT. It translates to CASSLGGGSTEAFF. The full variable domain, in which reference TRBV7-6 and TRBJ1-1 provide the parts outside the CDR3, is GAGVSQSPRYKVTKRGQDVALRCDPISGHVSLYWYRQALGQGPEFLTYFNYEAQQDKSGLPNDRFSAERPEGSISTLTIQRTEQRDSAMYRCASSLGGGSTEAFFGQGTRLTVV.

This clone was observed a single time. The rearrangement links TRBV27 to TRBJ1-4, with D perhaps TRBD1 (6 bases). Trimming left V 5 bases short and J 6 bases short, with 16 bases between. CDR3 length: 15 residues. Per germline, CDR1 MNHEY and CDR2 SMNVEV (reference sequence). In nucleotides, the CDR3 is TGTGCCAGCAGTCCCACAGGGAGGCGGGATGAAAAACTGTTTTTT. Its translation is CASSPTGRRDEKLFF.